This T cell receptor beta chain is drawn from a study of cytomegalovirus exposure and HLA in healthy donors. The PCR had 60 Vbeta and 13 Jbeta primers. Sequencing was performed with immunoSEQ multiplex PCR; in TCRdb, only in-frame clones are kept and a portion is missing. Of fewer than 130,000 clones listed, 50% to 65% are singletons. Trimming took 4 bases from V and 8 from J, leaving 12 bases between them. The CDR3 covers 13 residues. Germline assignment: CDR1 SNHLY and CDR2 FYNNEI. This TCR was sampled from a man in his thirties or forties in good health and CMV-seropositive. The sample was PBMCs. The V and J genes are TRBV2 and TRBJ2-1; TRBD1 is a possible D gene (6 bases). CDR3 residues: CASSGDIFHEQFF. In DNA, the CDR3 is TGTGCCAGCAGTGGGGACATCTTCCATGAGCAGTTCTTC.